Included here is one T cell receptor beta chain sequence, with context. The target antigen is unknown. The data stem from a study of vaccination and CD4 T cells after COVID-19. The Oncomine TCR Beta short-read assay was applied to DNA of cultured CD4+ T cells. TCRdb reprocessed the PCR reads via MiXCR and lists one record per CDR3 protein. Of some 16,000 distinct CDR3 sequences in the sample, roughly 45% were seen once. The treatment: approximately 9-day PBMC culture with coronavirus spike peptide pools or control peptides (ViraFEST assay). The sequence was collected from a human donor who had recovered from COVID-19. This sample comprised CD4+ T cells from blood, cultured in vitro, obtained after SARS-CoV-2 vaccination.

This chain's CDR3 is CASSVGFNQPQHF. The CDR3 DNA reads TGTGCCAGCAGCGTAGGTTTCAATCAGCCCCAGCATTTT. The V call is TRBV9, the J call TRBJ1-5; D gene unclear. V was pared by 0 bases and J by 3 bases, with 4 bases between. The CDR3 has 13 amino acids. The germline V gene has CDR1 SGDLS and CDR2 YYNGEE.